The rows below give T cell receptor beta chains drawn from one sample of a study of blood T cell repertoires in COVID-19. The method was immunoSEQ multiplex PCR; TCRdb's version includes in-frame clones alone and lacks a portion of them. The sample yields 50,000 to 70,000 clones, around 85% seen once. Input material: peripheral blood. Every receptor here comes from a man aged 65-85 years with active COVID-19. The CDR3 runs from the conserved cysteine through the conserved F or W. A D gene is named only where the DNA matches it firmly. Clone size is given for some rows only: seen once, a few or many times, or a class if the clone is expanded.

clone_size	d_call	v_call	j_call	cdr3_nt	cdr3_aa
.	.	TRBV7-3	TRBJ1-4	TGTGCCAGCAGCTTAACCGGGGTCACTAATGAAAAACTGTTTTTT	CASSLTGVTNEKLFF
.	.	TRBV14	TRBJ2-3	TGTGCCAGCAGCCCGTCGCGGGTAGATACGCAGTATTTT	CASSPSRVDTQYF
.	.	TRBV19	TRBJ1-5	TGTGCCAGTATCCAGTGGGGGGGCAATCAGCCCCAGCATTTT	CASIQWGGNQPQHF
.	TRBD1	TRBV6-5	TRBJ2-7	TGTGCCAGCACCCAAAGGACAGGGGGCGACGAGCAGTACTTC	CASTQRTGGDEQYF
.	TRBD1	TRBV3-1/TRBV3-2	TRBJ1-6	TGTGCCAGCAGCCGGTCAGAGGGGGCCAGCTCACCCCTCCACTTT	CASSRSEGASSPLHF
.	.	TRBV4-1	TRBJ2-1	TGCGCCAGCAGCCAAGATGCCTCGAGCTCCTACAATGAGCAGTTCTTC	CASSQDASSSYNEQFF
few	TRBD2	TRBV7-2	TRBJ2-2	TGTGCCAGCAGCGTCGCAACTAGCGGGAGCGGGGAGCTGTTTTTT	CASSVATSGSGELFF
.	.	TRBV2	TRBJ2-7	TGTGCCAGCAGGACAACCGGGAGCACCTACGAGCAGTACTTC	CASRTTGSTYEQYF
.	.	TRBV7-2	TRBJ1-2	TGTGCCAGCAGCAACGCGGGGAACTATGGCTACACCTTC	CASSNAGNYGYTF
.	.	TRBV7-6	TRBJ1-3	TGTGCCAGCAGCTTAGGGGGCAGCTCTGGAAACACCATATATTTT	CASSLGGSSGNTIYF
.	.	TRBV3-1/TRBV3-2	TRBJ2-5	TGTGCCACCCTCGACAGGGGAGGGCAAGAGACCCAGTACTTC	CATLDRGGQETQYF
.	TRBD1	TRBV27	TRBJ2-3	TGTGCCAGCAGCCACAGGGGCCCTAGCACAGATACGCAGTATTTT	CASSHRGPSTDTQYF
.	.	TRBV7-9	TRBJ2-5	TGTGCCAGCAGCTTATTAGCAGCGGGTACCGGGGAAGAGACCCAGTACTTC	CASSLLAAGTGEETQYF
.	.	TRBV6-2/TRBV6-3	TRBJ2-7	TGTGCCAGCAGTTACCTGGCAGGGATCTCCTACGAGCAGTACTTC	CASSYLAGISYEQYF
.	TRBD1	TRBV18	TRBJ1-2	TGTGCCAGCTCAGCAGGACAGGAATCCTATGGCTACACCTTC	CASSAGQESYGYTF
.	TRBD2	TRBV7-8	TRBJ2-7	TGTGCCAGCAGCTCTAGCGGGAGGGCCTCCGAGCAGTACTTC	CASSSSGRASEQYF